This T cell receptor beta chain appears in the sequencing data of a study of radiotherapy plus CTLA-4 blockade in lung cancer. Regarding the study as a whole: How blood T cell clones changed early, along with interferon-beta, reportedly forecast response best. Clones derived from tumor TCRs expanded in blood after radiotherapy plus ipilimumab.

This clone was counted a few times. Its antigen is unidentified. The study treated chemo-refractory metastatic non-small-cell lung cancer patients with focal radiation plus ipilimumab CTLA-4 blockade. Profiled with immunoSEQ multiplex PCR; TCRdb holds only in-frame clones, not every one. The sample lists approximately 89,000 clones, around 83% occurring once. The sequenced sample was peripheral blood, obtained from a patient treated with radiotherapy plus ipilimumab. This receptor was obtained from a human donor with non-small cell lung cancer that progressed on radiotherapy plus ipilimumab.

The CDR3 protein is CASSLRLAGGSGSYNEQFF. The CDR3 DNA follows: TGTGCCAGCAGCTTACGCCTAGCGGGGGGTTCGGGCTCCTACAATGAGCAGTTCTTC. The chain recombines TRBV7-9 with TRBJ2-1, with 11 bases aligning to TRBD2. CDR3 length: 19 amino acids. The junction had 9 bases not matched to a gene; V was cut back by 2 bases and J by 0 bases. CDR1 is SEHNR, CDR2 FQNEAQ, per germline (reference sequence).